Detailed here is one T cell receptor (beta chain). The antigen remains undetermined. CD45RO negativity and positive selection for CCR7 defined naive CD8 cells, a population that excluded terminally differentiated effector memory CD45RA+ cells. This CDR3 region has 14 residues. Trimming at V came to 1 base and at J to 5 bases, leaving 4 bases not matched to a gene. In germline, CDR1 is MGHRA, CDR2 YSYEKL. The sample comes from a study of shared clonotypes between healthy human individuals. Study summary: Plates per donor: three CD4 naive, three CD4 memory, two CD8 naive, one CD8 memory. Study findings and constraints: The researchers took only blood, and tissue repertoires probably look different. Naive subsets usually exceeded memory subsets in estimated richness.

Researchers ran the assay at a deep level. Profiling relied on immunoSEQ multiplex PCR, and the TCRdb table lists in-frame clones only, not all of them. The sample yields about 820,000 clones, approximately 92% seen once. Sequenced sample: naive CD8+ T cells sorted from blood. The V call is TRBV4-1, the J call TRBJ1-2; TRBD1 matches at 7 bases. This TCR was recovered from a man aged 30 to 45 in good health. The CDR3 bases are TGCGCCAGCAGCCAAGTAGACAGGGTGTATGGCTACACCTTC. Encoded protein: CASSQVDRVYGYTF.